The sequence of this T cell receptor beta chain was determined in a study of T cell responses to AZD1222 COVID-19 vaccine. Whole-study results and caveats: Regions 160-218 and 743-854 held dominance among vaccine-associated CD4 TCRs, which spanned spike.

Per the germline V gene, CDR1 is SGHRS and CDR2 is YFSETQ. V was clipped by 2 bases and J by 8 bases, with 10 bases between them. The CDR3 is 13 residues long. Second doses were pooled across both intervals (about 4 or about 12 weeks). As to this clone: No antigen is known for it.

Only in-frame clones appear in the TCRdb table, and some are missing; sequencing was by immunoSEQ multiplex PCR. The profile shows around 120,000 clones, 90% to 95% of them singletons. The chain combines TRBV5-1 with TRBJ1-4; possible D gene TRBD1, 5 bases. The TCR originated in an adult who received the AZD1222 COVID-19 vaccine. The input for sequencing was peripheral blood, taken 28 days after the second AZD1222 dose. For the CDR3, the DNA is TGCGCCAGCAGCTTATGGGGCGGGGAAAAACTGTTTTTT. Protein product: CASSLWGGEKLFF.